The source of this T cell receptor beta chain is a study of shared clonotypes between healthy human individuals. The CDR3 extends over 12 amino acids. Deletions cut 3 bases from V and 9 bases from J, with 9 bases between. Germline CDR1 MNHEY, CDR2 SVGAGI. DNA from unsorted PBMC was sequenced on ten immunoSEQ deep assay plates. Original analysis: ImmunoSEQ supplied junction-only sequences lacking quality scores, so filtering was different. Measured with immunoSEQ multiplex PCR; TCRdb has only the in-frame clones, and not every one. The D gene and trimming were derived from the DNA, and the V and J assignments and clone size from that table. This sample has 500,000 to 650,000 clones, with around three quarters found just once. This clone has more than one count but fewer than ten.

The chain combines TRBV6-5 with TRBJ1-5; D may be TRBD1 (5 bases). The receptor's source is a woman between 35 and 50 years old in good health. Some clones in this sample may be carry-over from other donors' samples. The specimen was PBMCs. CDR3: CASSYEGRPQHF. The CDR3 DNA reads TGTGCCAGCAGTTATGAGGGGCGGCCCCAGCATTTT.